This is a list of T cell receptor beta chains from one sample in a study of T cell responses to AZD1222 COVID-19 vaccine. Only in-frame clones appear in the TCRdb table, and some are missing; sequencing was by immunoSEQ multiplex PCR. There are around 160,000 clones in the sample; approximately 90% occur only once, and less than 3.5% lies in the top ten. Here the sequenced sample was peripheral blood, taken on day 0 of MenACWY control vaccination. The receptors here all came from an adult in good health. Both conserved end residues are part of each CDR3. Fields, in order: clone size, V gene, D gene, J gene, CDR3 DNA, CDR3 protein. The D gene is left open where the match is weak. Clone sizes are given selectively: once, few, many, or a class where the clone is expanded.

>once|TRBV6-2/TRBV6-3|-|TRBJ2-1
TGTGCCAGCAGTTACCCATACAATGAGCAGTTCTTC
CASSYPYNEQFF
>-|TRBV18|-|TRBJ1-2
TGTGCCAGCTCACCAGGGAATGGAAACTATGGCTACACCTTC
CASSPGNGNYGYTF
>-|TRBV30|TRBD1|TRBJ1-5
TGTGCCTGGAGTGAGGACAGGGATCGGAATCAGCCCCAGCATTTT
CAWSEDRDRNQPQHF
>-|TRBV2|TRBD1|TRBJ1-5
TGTGCCAGCACTTCCGGGACAGGGCAACAGCCCCAGCATTTT
CASTSGTGQQPQHF
>-|TRBV19|-|TRBJ1-1
TGTGCCAGTAGTATGCACCCTGGAACTGAAGCTTTCTTT
CASSMHPGTEAFF
>-|TRBV7-9|TRBD1|TRBJ2-7
TGTGCCAGCAGCTTAGTAGGGACAGGGAATCACGAGCAGTACTTC
CASSLVGTGNHEQYF
>-|TRBV18|-|TRBJ1-5
TGTGCCAGCTCACCCTGGGAGGCTAATCAGCCCCAGCATTTT
CASSPWEANQPQHF
>once|TRBV5-4|-|TRBJ2-1
TGTGCCAGCAGCTTGAATGGACTGGCCTTGGATGAGCAGTTCTTC
CASSLNGLALDEQFF
>-|TRBV27|TRBD1|TRBJ2-7
TGTGCCAGCAGTTTATATCGCCCTCGGGACAGGGGTTACGAGCAGTACTTC
CASSLYRPRDRGYEQYF
>-|TRBV19|TRBD2|TRBJ2-2
TGTGCCAGTAGTATCCCTAGCGGGGGGCCCGGGGAGCTGTTTTTT
CASSIPSGGPGELFF
>once|TRBV19|TRBD1|TRBJ1-5
TGTGCCAGTACAGGGGGCTGGAATCAGCCCCAGCATTTT
CASTGGWNQPQHF
>few|TRBV5-6|-|TRBJ2-7
TGTGCCAGCAGCGGCGACATTAGCTCCTACGAGCAGTACTTC
CASSGDISSYEQYF
>-|TRBV21-1|-|TRBJ1-3
TGTGCCAGCGCCTGGACGTCCCAGGCGGGGGGTACTGGAAACACCATATATTTT
CASAWTSQAGGTGNTIYF
>-|TRBV19|TRBD1|TRBJ1-2
TGTGCCAGTAGTATTGGCTACCTAGGGGGCGGACGGCGAGCTAACTATGGCTACACCTTC
CASSIGYLGGGRRANYGYTF
>-|TRBV5-1|-|TRBJ2-7
TGCGCCAGCAGCTTAACAAGCTCCTACGAGCAGTACTTC
CASSLTSSYEQYF
>-|TRBV10-2|-|TRBJ2-3
TGCGCCAGCCGGACACTAGCTGCAGATACGCAGTATTTT
CASRTLAADTQYF
>-|TRBV7-3|-|TRBJ1-2
TGTGCCAGCAGCTTAGGCGGATATGGCTACACCTTC
CASSLGGYGYTF